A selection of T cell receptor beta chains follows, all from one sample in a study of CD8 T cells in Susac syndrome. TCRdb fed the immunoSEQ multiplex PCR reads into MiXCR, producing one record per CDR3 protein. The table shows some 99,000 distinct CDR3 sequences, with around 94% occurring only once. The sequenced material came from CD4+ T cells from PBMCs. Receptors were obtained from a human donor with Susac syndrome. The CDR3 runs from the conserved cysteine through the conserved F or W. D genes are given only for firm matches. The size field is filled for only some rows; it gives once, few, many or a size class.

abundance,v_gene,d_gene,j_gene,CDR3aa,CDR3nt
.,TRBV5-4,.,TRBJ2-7,CASRGEYEQYF,TGTGCCAGCAGGGGCGAGTACGAGCAGTACTTC
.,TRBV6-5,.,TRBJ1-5,CASRLVAQPQHF,TGTGCCAGCCGCCTAGTTGCGCAGCCCCAGCATTTT
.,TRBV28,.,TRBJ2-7,CASSSVAKGDYEQYF,TGTGCCAGCAGTTCCGTCGCAAAAGGGGACTACGAGCAGTACTTC
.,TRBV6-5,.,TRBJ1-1,CASSRAGSEAFF,TGTGCCAGCAGTAGGGCGGGCAGTGAAGCTTTCTTT
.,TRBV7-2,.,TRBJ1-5,CASSTTVGQPQHF,TGTGCCAGCAGCACTACGGTGGGTCAGCCCCAGCATTTT
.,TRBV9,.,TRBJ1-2,CASSLDTLGGYTF,TGTGCCAGCAGCCTGGACACCCTGGGTGGCTACACCTTC
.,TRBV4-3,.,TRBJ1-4,CASSQVASEKLFF,TGCGCCAGCAGCCAAGTGGCCTCTGAAAAACTGTTTTTT
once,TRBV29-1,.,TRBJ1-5,CSVGGPGDLQPQHF,TGCAGCGTTGGTGGGCCAGGGGATCTTCAGCCCCAGCATTTT
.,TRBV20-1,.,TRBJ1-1,CSARTPGSGLAFF,TGCAGTGCTAGAACCCCCGGGTCGGGTTTGGCTTTCTTT
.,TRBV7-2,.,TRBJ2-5,CASQKGGAGETQYF,TGTGCCAGCCAGAAAGGGGGGGCGGGGGAGACCCAGTACTTC
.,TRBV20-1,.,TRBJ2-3,CSARDSQTTDTQYF,TGCAGTGCTCGTGACAGCCAGACCACAGATACGCAGTATTTT
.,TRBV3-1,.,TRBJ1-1,CALSEAFF,TGTGCCCTAAGTGAAGCTTTCTTT
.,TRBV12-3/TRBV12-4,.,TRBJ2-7,CASSLSYGGEQYF,TGTGCCAGCAGTTTATCATACGGGGGAGAGCAGTACTTC
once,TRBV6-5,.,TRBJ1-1,CASRDLYRGSTEAFF,TGTGCCAGCAGGGATTTATATCGGGGTAGCACTGAAGCTTTCTTT
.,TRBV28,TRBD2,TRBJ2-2,CASFGGTSGGELFF,TGTGCCAGCTTTGGGGGGACTAGCGGCGGGGAGCTGTTTTTT
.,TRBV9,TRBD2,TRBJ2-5,CASSVREGATQYF,TGTGCCAGCAGCGTTAGGGAGGGAGCGACCCAGTACTTC
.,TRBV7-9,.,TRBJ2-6,CASSPSGEANVLTF,TGTGCCAGCAGCCCCTCAGGTGAGGCCAACGTCCTGACTTTC
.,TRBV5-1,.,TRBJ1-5,CASSLDGANQPQHF,TGCGCCAGCAGCTTGGACGGCGCGAATCAGCCCCAGCATTTT
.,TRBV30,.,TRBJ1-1,CAWTGGGFRTEAFF,TGTGCCTGGACTGGGGGGGGTTTTCGCACTGAAGCTTTCTTT
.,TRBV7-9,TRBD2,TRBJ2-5,CASSFRTSGGATQYF,TGTGCCAGCAGCTTCAGGACTAGCGGGGGAGCGACCCAGTACTTC
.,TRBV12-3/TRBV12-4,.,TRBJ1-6,CASSLNGGNSPLHF,TGTGCCAGCAGTTTAAACGGGGGGAATTCACCCCTCCACTTT
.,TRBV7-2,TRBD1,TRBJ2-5,CASSSEGTVETQYF,TGTGCCAGCAGCTCAGAAGGGACAGTAGAGACCCAGTACTTC
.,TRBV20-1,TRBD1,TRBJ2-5,CSGNRGLGETQYF,TGCAGTGGAAACAGGGGGCTGGGGGAGACCCAGTACTTC
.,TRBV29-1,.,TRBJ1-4,CSGEPETPGLTATNEKLFF,TGCAGCGGCGAACCCGAGACGCCCGGTCTTACAGCAACTAATGAAAAACTGTTTTTT
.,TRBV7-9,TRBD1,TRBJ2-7,CASSLGGGAYEQYF,TGTGCCAGCAGCTTAGGAGGGGGCGCGTACGAGCAGTACTTC
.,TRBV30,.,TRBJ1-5,CAWSVQTQPQHF,TGTGCCTGGAGTGTACAGACTCAGCCCCAGCATTTT
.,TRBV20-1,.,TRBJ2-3,CSAPLAGDTQYF,TGCAGTGCGCCCCTGGCGGGGGATACGCAGTATTTT
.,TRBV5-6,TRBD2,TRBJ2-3,CASSWGLAGDLTDTQYF,TGTGCCAGCAGCTGGGGGCTAGCGGGGGACCTCACGGATACGCAGTATTTT
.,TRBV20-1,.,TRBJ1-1,CSARDGVSGKAFF,TGCAGTGCTAGAGATGGGGTTTCGGGAAAAGCTTTCTTT